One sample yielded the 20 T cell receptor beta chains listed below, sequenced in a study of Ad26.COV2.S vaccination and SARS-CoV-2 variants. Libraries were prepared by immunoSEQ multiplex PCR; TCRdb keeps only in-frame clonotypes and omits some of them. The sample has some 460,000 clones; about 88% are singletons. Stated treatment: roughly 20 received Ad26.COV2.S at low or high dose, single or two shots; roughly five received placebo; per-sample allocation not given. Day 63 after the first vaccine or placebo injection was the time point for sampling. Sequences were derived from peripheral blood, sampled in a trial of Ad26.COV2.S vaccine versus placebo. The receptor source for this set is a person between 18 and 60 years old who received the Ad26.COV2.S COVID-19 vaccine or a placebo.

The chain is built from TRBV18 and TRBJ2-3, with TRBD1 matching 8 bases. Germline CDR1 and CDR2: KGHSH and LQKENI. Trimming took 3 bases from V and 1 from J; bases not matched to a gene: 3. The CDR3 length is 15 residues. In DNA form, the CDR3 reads TGTGCCAGCTCACCGACAGGGGCCGGCACAGATACGCAGTATTTT. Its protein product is CASSPTGAGTDTQYF.

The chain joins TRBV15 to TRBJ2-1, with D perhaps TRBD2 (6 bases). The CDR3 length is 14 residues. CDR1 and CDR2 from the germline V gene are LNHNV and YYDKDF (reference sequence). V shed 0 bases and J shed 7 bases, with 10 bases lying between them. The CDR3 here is CATSRDGRGNEQFF. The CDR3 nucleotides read TGTGCCACCAGCAGAGACGGGAGAGGGAATGAGCAGTTCTTC.

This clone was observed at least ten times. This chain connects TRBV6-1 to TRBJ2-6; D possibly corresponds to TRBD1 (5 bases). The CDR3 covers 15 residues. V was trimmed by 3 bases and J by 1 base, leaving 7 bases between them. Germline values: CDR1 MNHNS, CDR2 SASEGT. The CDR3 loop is CASSETVSGANVLTF. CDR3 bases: TGTGCCAGCAGTGAGACAGTTTCTGGGGCCAACGTCCTGACTTTC.

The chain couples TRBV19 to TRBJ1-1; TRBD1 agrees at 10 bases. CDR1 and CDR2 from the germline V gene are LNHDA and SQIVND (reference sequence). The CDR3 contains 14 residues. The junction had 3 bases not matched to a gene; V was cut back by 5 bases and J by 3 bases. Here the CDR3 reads CASSPGTGDTEAFF. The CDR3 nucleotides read TGTGCCAGTAGTCCCGGGACAGGGGACACTGAAGCTTTCTTT.

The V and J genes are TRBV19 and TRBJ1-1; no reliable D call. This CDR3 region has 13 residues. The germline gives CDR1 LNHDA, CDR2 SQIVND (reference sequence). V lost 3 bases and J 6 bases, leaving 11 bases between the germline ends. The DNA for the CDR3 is TGTGCCAGTAGTATTAAGGGCAGTTCTGAAGCTTTCTTT. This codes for CASSIKGSSEAFF.

CDR3 loop: CSANLRVGYTF. The CDR3 DNA follows: TGCAGTGCCAACCTTCGAGTCGGCTACACCTTC. The rearrangement links TRBV20-1 to TRBJ1-2; no clear D gene. V was cut by 6 bases and J by 8 bases, with 13 bases left in between. CDR1 is DFQATT, CDR2 SNEGSKA, per germline (reference sequence). This CDR3 is built from 11 residues.

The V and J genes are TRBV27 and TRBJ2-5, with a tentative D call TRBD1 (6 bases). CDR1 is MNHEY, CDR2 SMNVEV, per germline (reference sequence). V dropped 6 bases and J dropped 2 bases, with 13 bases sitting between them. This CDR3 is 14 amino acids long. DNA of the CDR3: TGTGCCAGCAGACAGGGACGAGGACAAGAGACCCAGTACTTC. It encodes CASRQGRGQETQYF.

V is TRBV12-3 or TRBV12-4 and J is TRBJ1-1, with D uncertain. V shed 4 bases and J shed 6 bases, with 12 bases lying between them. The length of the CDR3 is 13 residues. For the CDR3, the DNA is TGTGCCAGCAGTTCGCGCGGGGAGGCTGAAGCTTTCTTT. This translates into CASSSRGEAEAFF.

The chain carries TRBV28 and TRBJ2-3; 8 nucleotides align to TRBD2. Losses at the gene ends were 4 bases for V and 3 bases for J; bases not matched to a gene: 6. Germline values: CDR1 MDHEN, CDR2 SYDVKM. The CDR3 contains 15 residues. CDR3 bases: TGTGCCAGCAGTTCCCCGGGGGGGCGGACAGATACGCAGTATTTT. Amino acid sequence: CASSSPGGRTDTQYF.

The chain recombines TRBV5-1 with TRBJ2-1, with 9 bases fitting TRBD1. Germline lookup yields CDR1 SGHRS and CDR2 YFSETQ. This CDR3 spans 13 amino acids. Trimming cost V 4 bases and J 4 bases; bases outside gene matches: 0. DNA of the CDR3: TGCGCCAGCAGCGGGACAGGGTACAATGAGCAGTTCTTC. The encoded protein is CASSGTGYNEQFF.

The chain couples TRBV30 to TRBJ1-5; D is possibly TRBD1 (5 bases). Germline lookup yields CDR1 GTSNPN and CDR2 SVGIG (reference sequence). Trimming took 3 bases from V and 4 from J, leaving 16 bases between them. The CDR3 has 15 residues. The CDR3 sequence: CAWSGGTGFNQPQHF. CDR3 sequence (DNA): TGTGCCTGGAGCGGGGGGACGGGCTTTAATCAGCCCCAGCATTTT.

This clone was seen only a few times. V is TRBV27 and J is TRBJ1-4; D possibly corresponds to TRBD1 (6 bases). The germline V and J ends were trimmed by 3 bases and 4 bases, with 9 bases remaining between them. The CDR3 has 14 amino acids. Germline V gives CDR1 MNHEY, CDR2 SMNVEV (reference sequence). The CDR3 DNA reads TGTGCCAGCAGTTTGAGACAGGATAATGAAAAACTGTTTTTT. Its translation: CASSLRQDNEKLFF.

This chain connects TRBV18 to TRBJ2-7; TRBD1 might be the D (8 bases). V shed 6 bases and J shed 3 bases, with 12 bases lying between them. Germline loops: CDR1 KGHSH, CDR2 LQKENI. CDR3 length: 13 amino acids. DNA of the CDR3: TGTGCCAGCTCCACAGGGGGGGACTACGAGCAGTACTTC. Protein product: CASSTGGDYEQYF.

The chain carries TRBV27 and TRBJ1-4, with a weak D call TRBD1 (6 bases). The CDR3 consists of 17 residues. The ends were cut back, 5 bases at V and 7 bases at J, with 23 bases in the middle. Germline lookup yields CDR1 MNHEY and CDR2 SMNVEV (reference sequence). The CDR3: CASSRGAPRGAGEKLFF. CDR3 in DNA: TGTGCCAGCAGTCGGGGGGCCCCGAGGGGAGCGGGTGAAAAACTGTTTTTT. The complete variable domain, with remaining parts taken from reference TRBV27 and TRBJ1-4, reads EAQVTQNPRYLITVTGKKLTVTCSQNMNHEYMSWYRQDPGLGLRQIYYSMNVEVTDKGDVPEGYKVSRKEKRNFPLILESPSPNQTSLYFCASSRGAPRGAGEKLFFGSGTQLSVL.

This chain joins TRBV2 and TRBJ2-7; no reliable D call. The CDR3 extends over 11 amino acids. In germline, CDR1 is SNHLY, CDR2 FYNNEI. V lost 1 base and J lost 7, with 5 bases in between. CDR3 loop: CASSEGEEQYF. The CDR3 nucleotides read TGTGCCAGCAGTGAAGGTGAGGAGCAGTACTTC. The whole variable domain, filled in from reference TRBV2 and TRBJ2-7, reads EPEVTQTPSHQVTQMGQEVILRCVPISNHLYFYWYRQILGQKVEFLVSFYNNEISEKSEIFDDQFSVERPDGSNFTLKIRSTKLEDSAMYFCASSEGEEQYFGPGTRLTVT.

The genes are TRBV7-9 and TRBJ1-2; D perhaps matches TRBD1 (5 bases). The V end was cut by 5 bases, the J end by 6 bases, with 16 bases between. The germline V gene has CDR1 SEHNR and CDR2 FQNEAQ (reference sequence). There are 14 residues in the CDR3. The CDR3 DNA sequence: TGTGCCAGCAGCCTAGATATTTCGGGGGATGGCTACACCTTC. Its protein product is CASSLDISGDGYTF.

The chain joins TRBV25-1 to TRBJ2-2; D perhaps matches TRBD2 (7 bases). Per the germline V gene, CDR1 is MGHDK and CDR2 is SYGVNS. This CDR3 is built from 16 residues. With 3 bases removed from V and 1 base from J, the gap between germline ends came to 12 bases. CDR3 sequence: CASSDVGGRNTGELFF. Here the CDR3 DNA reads TGTGCCAGCAGTGATGTCGGGGGGCGGAACACCGGGGAGCTGTTTTTT.

Written as DNA, the CDR3 is TGTGCCAGTAGTATCACCATACAGGGGGCTGAAAAACTGTTTTTT. The encoded protein is CASSITIQGAEKLFF. The chain employs TRBV19 and TRBJ1-4; 9 bases are a match to TRBD1. This CDR3 comprises 15 residues. The ends lost 3 bases at V and 7 bases at J; junction bases unmatched: 6. Germline CDR1 LNHDA, CDR2 SQIVND (reference sequence).

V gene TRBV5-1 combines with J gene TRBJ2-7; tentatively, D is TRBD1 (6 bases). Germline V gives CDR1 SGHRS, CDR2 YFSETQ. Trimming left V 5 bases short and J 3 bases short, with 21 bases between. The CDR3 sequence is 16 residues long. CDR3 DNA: TGCGCCAGCAGTCTTCGAGGTGGGACAATCAACTACGAGCAGTACTTC. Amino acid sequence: CASSLRGGTINYEQYF. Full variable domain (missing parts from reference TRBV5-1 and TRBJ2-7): KAGVTQTPRYLIKTRGQQVTLSCSPISGHRSVSWYQQTPGQGLQFLFEYFSETQRNKGNFPGRFSGRQFSNSRSEMNVSTLELGDSALYLCASSLRGGTINYEQYFGPGTRLTVT.

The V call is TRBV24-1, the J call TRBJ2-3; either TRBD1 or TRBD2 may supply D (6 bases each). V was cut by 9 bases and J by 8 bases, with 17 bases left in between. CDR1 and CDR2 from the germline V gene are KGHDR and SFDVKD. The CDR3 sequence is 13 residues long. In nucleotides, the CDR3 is TGTGCCACCCAAGGGTCGGGGGCTGCTACGCAGTATTTT. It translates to CATQGSGAATQYF.